Shown below are 5 T cell receptor beta chains from a single sample sequenced in a study of blood T cell repertoires in COVID-19. The method was immunoSEQ multiplex PCR; TCRdb's version includes in-frame clones alone and lacks a portion of them. The sample carries under 300,000 clones, 80% to 90% recorded once. The sample comprised PBMCs or T cells enriched from blood (not recorded which). The origin of the receptors is a woman between 45 and 65 years old who had been exposed to COVID-19.

The CDR3 region is CASSHSSGGTGETQYF. The CDR3 DNA reads as TGCGCCAGCAGCCACTCAAGCGGGGGCACGGGAGAGACCCAGTACTTC. The rearrangement uses TRBV4-1 and TRBJ2-5, with 8 bases fitting TRBD2. The germline V gene encodes CDR1 MGHRA and CDR2 YSYEKL. The V and J ends lost 3 bases and 4 bases, in that order; junction bases with no gene match: 10. CDR3 size: 16 residues.

The chain uses TRBV7-9 and TRBJ2-5; TRBD2 agrees at 12 bases. Germline CDR1 is SEHNR and CDR2 is FQNEAQ (reference sequence). With 5 bases clipped from V and 5 bases from J, the junction kept 9 bases outside the gene matches. This CDR3 has 16 amino acids. CDR3 protein: CASSPSSGGVLETQYF. DNA of the CDR3: TGTGCCAGCAGCCCTTCTAGCGGGGGGGTATTGGAGACCCAGTACTTC.

The chain joins TRBV18 to TRBJ1-5; unclear D gene. The CDR3 has 15 amino acids. Trimming took off 2 bases at V and 5 bases at J, with 13 bases between the two ends. Looked up from germline, CDR1 is KGHSH and CDR2 is LQKENI. The CDR3 nucleotides read TGTGCCAGCTCACCAACGACCGGAGGCCATCAGCCCCAGCATTTT. It yields the protein CASSPTTGGHQPQHF.

The chain has TRBV6-1 and TRBJ1-4; D not resolved. CDR1 and CDR2 from the germline V gene are MNHNS and SASEGT. V was pared by 3 bases and J by 11 bases, with 16 bases between. The CDR3 extends over 14 amino acids. CDR3 sequence: CASSDPSNREKLFF. The CDR3 DNA sequence: TGTGCCAGCAGTGACCCCTCTAATCGGGAGAAACTGTTTTTT.

The chain's CDR3 is CASSLDRGTDTQYF. In DNA form, the CDR3 reads TGTGCCAGCAGTTTAGACAGGGGCACAGATACGCAGTATTTT. The chain is built from TRBV27 and TRBJ2-3; TRBD1 matches 7 bases. Trimming took 2 bases from V and 1 from J; bases not matched to a gene: 0. CDR3 size: 14 residues. Germline CDR1 and CDR2: MNHEY and SMNVEV (reference sequence).